The clone carrying this TCR beta chain came up once. No antigen is known for it. PCR employed 60 Vbeta and 13 Jbeta primers. The assay was immunoSEQ multiplex PCR, and TCRdb's table has in-frame clones only and misses some. The data show 100,000 or so clones, 74% seen once. This sample is part of a study of cytomegalovirus exposure and HLA in healthy donors. Study-level background: An earlier analysis identified approximately 120 million unique TCR beta sequences in 150 million to 200 million T cells.

Germline lookup yields CDR1 SNHLY and CDR2 FYNNEI. The CDR3 totals 13 residues. V shed 2 bases and J 7 bases; nucleotides not matched to a gene: 1. Study-level findings and limits: Reportedly, TCR beta sequences accurately predicted HLA-A and HLA-B alleles in most subjects. Productive rates of about 90% or about 30% were seen for most TCR beta V segments in an earlier analysis. Common viral pathogens seemed to be connected with several of the most significant clusters, according to a later analysis.

The sequencing sample was made of PBMCs. The clonotype originates from a human donor in good health. V is TRBV2 and J is TRBJ1-2; 10 bases align to TRBD1. CDR3 amino acids: CASSEWDRGGYTF. The CDR3 DNA is TGTGCCAGCAGTGAATGGGACAGGGGTGGCTACACCTTC.